One sample yielded the 32 T cell receptor beta chains listed below, sequenced in a study of blood T cell repertoires in COVID-19. TCRdb keeps only in-frame clones here, not all; method: immunoSEQ multiplex PCR. The top ten hold around 1% of the sample, which has under 450,000 clones, over 65% seen once. Material for sequencing was peripheral blood. The source is a human donor with acute or convalescent COVID-19. The donor label of this sample is uncertain.

This clone appeared a single time. The J gene is TRBJ1-2, the V gene TRBV5-1, with 7 bases lining up with TRBD1. The germline gives CDR1 SGHRS, CDR2 YFSETQ. The V and J ends lost 0 bases and 7 bases, in that order; junction bases with no gene match: 3. CDR3 length: 13 amino acids. The CDR3 DNA follows: TGCGCCAGCAGCTTGGCAGGGGGGACTGGCTACACCTTC. Translation gives CASSLAGGTGYTF.

The chain has TRBV3-1 (or the pseudogene TRBV3-2) and TRBJ1-1, with 8 bases identical to TRBD1. The germline CDR1 and CDR2 sequences are LGHDT and YNNKEL (reference sequence). J lost 4 bases, V lost 2 bases, and 6 bases had no gene match. CDR3 length equals 15 residues. DNA of the CDR3: TGTGCCAGCAGCCAATCAGGGGGCTGGGGCACTGAAGCTTTCTTT. Translation: CASSQSGGWGTEAFF.

This chain links TRBV12-3 or TRBV12-4 with TRBJ2-1, with a weak D call TRBD2 (5 bases). V lost 8 bases, J lost 4 bases, and 12 bases lay in between. This CDR3 spans 13 amino acids. The CDR3 nucleotides read TGTGCCAGCCAGGAGGAACAATACAATGAGCAGTTCTTC. Protein product: CASQEEQYNEQFF.

The V and J genes are TRBV3-1 (or the pseudogene TRBV3-2) and TRBJ1-4; 7 bases match TRBD1. The trim removed 4 bases at V and 6 bases at J, leaving 5 bases unmatched. Looked up from germline, CDR1 is LGHDT and CDR2 is YNNKEL (reference sequence). This CDR3 is built from 14 residues. CDR3 region: CASSRQGWDEKLFF. The CDR3 region has the DNA TGTGCCAGCAGCCGACAGGGTTGGGATGAAAAACTGTTTTTT.

The chain employs TRBV15 and TRBJ1-5, with TRBD1 matching over 8 bases. In germline, CDR1 is LNHNV, CDR2 YYDKDF (reference sequence). The CDR3 is made up of 15 amino acids. The trim removed 0 bases at V and 6 bases at J, leaving 4 bases unmatched. The CDR3, as DNA: TGTGCCACCAGCAGAGACAGGGGGCAGGGTCAGCCCCAGCATTTT. It encodes CATSRDRGQGQPQHF.

The chain is built from TRBV2 and TRBJ2-5; D is unclear. The germline CDR1 and CDR2 sequences are SNHLY and FYNNEI. V lost 8 bases, J lost 5 bases, and 9 bases lay in between. This CDR3 is built from 11 residues. In nucleotides, the CDR3 is TGTGCCAGCTACGAGGCGGAGACCCAGTACTTC. Residues: CASYEAETQYF.

The chain employs TRBV7-9 and TRBJ1-6; a weak D match, TRBD1 (5 bases). Looked up from germline, CDR1 is SEHNR and CDR2 is FQNEAQ (reference sequence). This CDR3 is 15 amino acids long. Trimming removed 5 bases at V and 7 bases at J, with 15 bases between. CDR3 protein: CASSPHRQGNSPLHF. DNA of the CDR3: TGTGCCAGCAGCCCTCACCGGCAGGGAAATTCACCCCTCCACTTT.

This clone was picked up one time. The rearrangement uses TRBV5-1 and TRBJ1-2; tentative D call: TRBD1 (5 bases). Per the germline V gene, CDR1 is SGHRS and CDR2 is YFSETQ. V shed 0 bases and J shed 8 bases, with 11 bases lying between them. The CDR3 is made up of 13 amino acids. CDR3 region: CASSLEQGNGYTF. The CDR3 DNA reads TGCGCCAGCAGCTTGGAGCAGGGAAACGGCTACACCTTC.

The chain uses TRBV4-1 and TRBJ2-3, with D hard to call. Trimming left V 0 bases short and J 1 base short, with 11 bases between. The length of the CDR3 is 16 residues. The germline V gene encodes CDR1 MGHRA and CDR2 YSYEKL. CDR3 amino acids: CASSQESAVRTDTQYF. DNA for the CDR3: TGCGCCAGCAGCCAAGAATCGGCGGTGCGCACAGATACGCAGTATTTT.

V and J are TRBV18 and TRBJ1-2; D is possibly TRBD1 (6 bases). Trimming stripped 0 bases from V and 7 bases from J, with 15 bases between. The CDR3 totals 15 residues. Per germline, CDR1 KGHSH and CDR2 LQKENI. Written as DNA, the CDR3 is TGTGCCAGCTCACCACCGACAGGACACGTCGCTGGCTACACCTTC. Protein sequence: CASSPPTGHVAGYTF.

The V gene is TRBV7-8, the J gene TRBJ1-5; D is unclear. The length of the CDR3 is 14 residues. Trimming cost V 2 bases and J 2 bases, with 7 bases left between them. The germline V gene encodes CDR1 SGHVS and CDR2 FQNEAQ. CDR3 amino acids: CASSLSTRNQPQHF. CDR3 sequence (DNA): TGTGCCAGCAGCTTATCTACGCGCAATCAGCCCCAGCATTTT.

The chain couples TRBV4-2 to TRBJ2-2; TRBD2 agrees at 9 bases. Germline CDR1 and CDR2: LGHNA and YNFKEQ. This CDR3 has 18 amino acids. The trim removed 0 bases at V and 4 bases at J, leaving 9 bases unmatched. The CDR3, as DNA: TGTGCCAGCAGCCAAGATCGGTCCGCTAGCGGGGTCACCGGGGAGCTGTTTTTT. Its translation: CASSQDRSASGVTGELFF.

The chain carries TRBV6-5 and TRBJ1-4; TRBD1 matches at 9 bases. The V and J ends lost 2 bases and 6 bases, in that order; junction bases with no gene match: 4. The CDR3 runs 15 residues. From germline, CDR1 is MNHEY and CDR2 SVGAGI. Written as DNA, the CDR3 is TGTGCCAGCAGTTACGGCGACAGGGGGGATGAAAAACTGTTTTTT. It translates to CASSYGDRGDEKLFF.

The rearrangement joins TRBV2 to TRBJ2-3, with a possible D match to TRBD2 (5 bases). From germline, CDR1 is SNHLY and CDR2 FYNNEI. V gave up 7 bases and J gave up 7 bases, with 15 bases separating them. The CDR3 runs 13 residues. CDR3 DNA sequence: TGTGCCAGCAATGTACTAGGGCCAAATACGCAGTATTTT. It specifies CASNVLGPNTQYF.

This sequence joins TRBV6-4 and TRBJ2-1; 14 nucleotides agree with TRBD2. The CDR3 runs to 15 residues. The J segment lost 8 bases and the V segment lost 2 bases, leaving 2 bases of the junction unmatched. From germline, CDR1 is MRHNA and CDR2 SNTAGT. CDR3: CASSDGTSGSDEQFF. In DNA, the CDR3 is TGTGCCAGCAGTGACGGGACTAGCGGGAGTGATGAGCAGTTCTTC.

The gene calls are TRBV2 and TRBJ1-6; TRBD1 matches at 8 bases. Germline trimming cut 3 bases from V and 12 bases from J; bases unmatched to any gene: 7. The CDR3 loop spans 14 amino acids. Germline V CDR1 and CDR2: SNHLY, FYNNEI. The CDR3 region has the DNA TGTGCCAGCAGTGACGGAACAGGGGGGGAACCCCTCCACTTT. It translates to CASSDGTGGEPLHF.

The chain joins TRBV10-1 to TRBJ2-3, with 15 bases identical to TRBD2. In germline, CDR1 is WNHNN, CDR2 SYGVQD (reference sequence). The CDR3 extends over 15 amino acids. Losses at the gene ends were 6 bases for V and 6 bases for J; bases not matched to a gene: 4. The CDR3 loop is CASRPGTSGRDTQYF. The CDR3 region has the DNA TGCGCCAGCAGGCCCGGGACTAGCGGGAGGGATACGCAGTATTTT.

The chain has TRBV6-1 and TRBJ1-2; TRBD1 aligns across 8 bases. The ends lost 1 base at V and 8 bases at J; junction bases unmatched: 6. Germline V gene data show CDR1 as MNHNS and CDR2 as SASEGT. This CDR3 is built from 14 residues. The CDR3 region is CASSEGRGPQGYTF. Here the CDR3 DNA reads TGTGCCAGCAGTGAAGGCAGGGGGCCTCAGGGCTACACCTTC.

This clone was observed a handful of times. The chain couples TRBV11-2 to TRBJ2-7; the D gene is possibly TRBD2 (6 bases). This CDR3 contains 14 residues. Germline assignment: CDR1 SGHAT and CDR2 FQNNGV. V was shortened by 4 bases and J by 7 bases, with 17 bases between the two germline ends. Here the CDR3 DNA reads TGTGCCAGCAGCTACGGGGGTGGGGGACGTGAGCAGTACTTC. This translates into CASSYGGGGREQYF.

Remarks on this clone: Since a much larger clone is just one base distant, this may be a read error. This rearrangement joins TRBV9 to TRBJ1-3; D ambiguous. V was shortened by 4 bases and J by 0 bases, with 8 bases between the two germline ends. The germline gives CDR1 SGDLS, CDR2 YYNGEE. The CDR3 is 14 residues long. The CDR3 region has the DNA TGTGCCAGCAGCCGGGGAGGCTCTGGAAACACCATATATTTT. Translated, it gives CASSRGGSGNTIYF.

The V and J genes are TRBV9 and TRBJ1-3, with 8 bases fitting TRBD1. V gave up 4 bases and J gave up 2 bases; unmatched junction bases: 5. The germline V gene encodes CDR1 SGDLS and CDR2 YYNGEE. The CDR3 covers 15 residues. The CDR3 loop is CASSPRQGTGNTIYF. The CDR3 DNA sequence: TGTGCCAGCAGCCCAAGACAGGGGACTGGAAACACCATATATTTT.

This clone was seen only once. The chain carries TRBV9 and TRBJ1-2, with TRBD1 as a possible D gene (6 bases). There are 14 residues in the CDR3. Germline V gene sequence: CDR1 SGDLS, CDR2 YYNGEE. V lost 3 bases and J lost 4, with 13 bases in between. The CDR3 region has the DNA TGTGCCAGCAGCGGATTCGGACAGACCTATGGCTACACCTTC. It codes for CASSGFGQTYGYTF.

This clone was counted a single time. The CDR3 DNA sequence: TGTGCCAGCAGAGCCGGGACTAGCTTTGAAGAGACCCAGTACTTC. Translated: CASRAGTSFEETQYF. The V call is TRBV2, the J call TRBJ2-5, with 9 bases fitting TRBD2. CDR3 length equals 15 residues. CDR1 and CDR2 (germline): SNHLY, FYNNEI. After removal of 6 bases from V and 3 bases from J, the junction contained 8 bases not matched to a gene.

This chain links TRBV4-2 with TRBJ2-4; TRBD2 aligns across 13 bases. This CDR3 has 19 amino acids. V gave up 0 bases and J gave up 0 bases; unmatched junction bases: 5. Per germline, CDR1 LGHNA and CDR2 YNFKEQ. The CDR3 nucleotides read TGTGCCAGCAGCCAAGAGGGACTAGCGGGATTGCTAGCCAAAAACATTCAGTACTTC. Protein sequence: CASSQEGLAGLLAKNIQYF.

This clone appeared a few times. This chain links TRBV11-2 with TRBJ1-1; D remains unclear. This CDR3 has 13 amino acids. V was trimmed by 4 bases and J by 9 bases, leaving 15 bases between them. Germline assignment: CDR1 SGHAT and CDR2 FQNNGV. The CDR3 DNA reads TGTGCCAGCAGCTCAGTCTTACTTACTAAAGCTTTCTTT. Translated: CASSSVLLTKAFF.

A note on this clone: The sample has other DNA sequences that encode this CDR3 too. This chain connects TRBV5-1 to TRBJ1-1; TRBD1 aligns across 7 bases. V was pared by 4 bases and J by 5 bases, with 8 bases of the junction left unmatched. CDR3 size: 14 residues. Germline CDR1 SGHRS, CDR2 YFSETQ. The CDR3 here is CASSPQGGRTEAFF. CDR3 nucleotides: TGCGCCAGCAGCCCTCAGGGGGGTCGGACTGAAGCTTTCTTT. Full variable domain (outside the CDR3, taken from reference TRBV5-1 and TRBJ1-1): KAGVTQTPRYLIKTRGQQVTLSCSPISGHRSVSWYQQTPGQGLQFLFEYFSETQRNKGNFPGRFSGRQFSNSRSEMNVSTLELGDSALYLCASSPQGGRTEAFFGQGTRLTVV.

The genes are TRBV12-3 or TRBV12-4 and TRBJ2-1; D is perhaps TRBD1 (5 bases). The V and J ends lost 3 bases and 16 bases respectively, with 19 bases between them. This CDR3 region has 13 residues. CDR3 sequence (DNA): TGTGCCAGCAGTTTTTTAGGGGCCCCCGGGTTATTCTTC. Amino acids: CASSFLGAPGLFF.

J is TRBJ1-1 and V is TRBV30; 8 bases are a match to TRBD1. Looked up from germline, CDR1 is GTSNPN and CDR2 is SVGIG (reference sequence). V lost 8 bases to trimming and J lost 5 bases; unmatched junction nucleotides: 13. The CDR3 spans 14 residues. CDR3 nucleotide sequence: TGTGCCACGGACAGGGATTTGGTGGGGACTGAAGCTTTCTTT. Translated: CATDRDLVGTEAFF.

J is TRBJ2-1 and V is TRBV19; 7 bases agree with TRBD1. Germline V lookup: CDR1 LNHDA, CDR2 SQIVND (reference sequence). This CDR3 has 16 residues. Unmatched junction bases numbered 9, after V lost 4 bases and J lost 3 bases. CDR3 protein: CASSKHKGAGYNEQFF. The DNA for the CDR3 is TGTGCCAGTAGTAAACACAAGGGGGCTGGCTACAATGAGCAGTTCTTC. Filled out from reference TRBV19 and TRBJ2-1, the complete variable domain reads DGGITQSPKYLFRKEGQNVTLSCEQNLNHDAMYWYRQDPGQGLRLIYYSQIVNDFQKGDIAEGYSVSREKKESFPLTVTSAQKNPTAFYLCASSKHKGAGYNEQFFGPGTRLTVL.

The rearrangement links TRBV10-3 to TRBJ1-3; D is unclear. V was trimmed by 2 bases and J by 4 bases, leaving 12 bases between them. The CDR3 runs 15 residues. Germline V gene data show CDR1 as ENHRY and CDR2 as SYGVKD. CDR3: CAISERFSQGNTIYF. The CDR3 region has the DNA TGTGCCATCAGTGAGCGCTTCTCCCAGGGAAACACCATATATTTT.

V gene TRBV19 combines with J gene TRBJ1-6; D is uncertain. Germline lookup yields CDR1 LNHDA and CDR2 SQIVND (reference sequence). The V gene lost 6 bases and the J gene lost 0 bases, with 3 bases spanning the gap. The CDR3 contains 13 residues. This CDR3 is CASSSSYNSPLHF. The CDR3 DNA is TGTGCCAGTAGCAGCTCCTATAATTCACCCCTCCACTTT.

The chain employs TRBV2 and TRBJ2-3; 7 bases are a match to TRBD2. CDR1 and CDR2 from the germline V gene are SNHLY and FYNNEI. The CDR3 covers 15 residues. J lost 0 bases, V lost 5 bases, and 5 bases had no gene match. The CDR3 region is CASSSSGTSTDTQYF. Written as DNA, the CDR3 is TGTGCCAGCAGTTCTAGCGGAACTAGCACAGATACGCAGTATTTT.